One sample yielded the 21 T cell receptor beta chains listed below, sequenced in a study of shared clonotypes between healthy human individuals. Some clones are missing from TCRdb's copy, which holds only in-frame ones; the method was immunoSEQ multiplex PCR. The table has roughly 2.6 million clones, roughly nine tenths seen once. The sample taken for sequencing was naive CD4+ T cells sorted from blood. Subset of the sample: CD45RA+ positively selected. The receptors were gathered from a man aged 18 to 29 in good health.

The V gene is TRBV6-6, the J gene TRBJ1-4; no reliable D call. The CDR3 totals 13 residues. V was pared by 8 bases and J by 4 bases, with 11 bases between. The germline V gene encodes CDR1 MNHNY and CDR2 SVGAGI (reference sequence). The CDR3 DNA reads TGTGCCAGCGGCGACGGCTATAATGAAAAACTGTTTTTT. Its translation is CASGDGYNEKLFF.

This clone was observed once. Other DNA sequences in the sample encode the same CDR3. The chain combines TRBV2 with TRBJ2-7, with no clear D. The V end was cut by 7 bases, the J end by 3 bases, with 7 bases between. CDR3 size: 11 residues. Germline V CDR1 and CDR2: SNHLY, FYNNEI. The CDR3 region has the DNA TGTGCCAGCATCCTTGACTACGAGCAGTACTTC. This sequence encodes CASILDYEQYF.

This clone has just one count. J is TRBJ2-7 and V is TRBV7-2; the D gene could be TRBD1 or TRBD2 (5 bases each). Trimming took 5 bases from V and 2 from J, leaving 13 bases between them. Germline CDR1 and CDR2: SGHTA and FQGNSA. CDR3 length equals 14 residues. The CDR3 DNA sequence: TGTGCCAGCAGCCCACGTCCGGGGCCCTACGAGCAGTACTTC. This sequence encodes CASSPRPGPYEQYF.

The chain uses TRBV2 and TRBJ2-5; 9 bases are shared with TRBD1. TRBJ2-7 explains the end of the DNA better; the J call may be wrong. The germline V gene encodes CDR1 SNHLY and CDR2 FYNNEI. CDR3 size: 12 residues. Written as DNA, the CDR3 is TGTGCCAGCATGGGACAGGGTTACGAGCAGTACTTC. It translates to CASMGQGYEQYF.

CDR3 sequence (DNA): TGTGCCTGGAGTCCCCATGACAGGGTGGGCTACACCTTC. It encodes CAWSPHDRVGYTF. The J gene is TRBJ1-2, the V gene TRBV30, with 7 bases fitting TRBD1. Trimming removed 2 bases from V and 8 bases from J; junction bases left unmatched: 8. The CDR3 is made up of 13 amino acids. In germline, CDR1 is GTSNPN, CDR2 SVGIG (reference sequence).

The chain joins TRBV4-3 to TRBJ1-5, with D hard to call. CDR3 length equals 13 residues. Per germline, CDR1 LGHNA and CDR2 YSLEER. The V end was cut by 0 bases, the J end by 6 bases, with 6 bases between. The CDR3 DNA reads as TGCGCCAGCAGCCAAGAAGCGAGTCAGCCCCAGCATTTT. This translates into CASSQEASQPQHF.

The chain couples TRBV18 to TRBJ2-2; D gene unclear. Between the trimmed V and J ends, which lost 0 bases and 4 bases, there was a span of 9 bases. CDR1 and CDR2 from the germline V gene are KGHSH and LQKENI. This CDR3 spans 15 amino acids. As DNA, the CDR3 is TGTGCCAGCTCACCACCGTCCTCCATCACCGGGGAGCTGTTTTTT. Its protein product is CASSPPSSITGELFF.

The rearrangement joins TRBV6-6 to TRBJ2-3, with 7 bases lining up with TRBD1. Germline V lookup: CDR1 MNHNY, CDR2 SVGAGI (reference sequence). The J segment lost 3 bases and the V segment lost 6 bases, leaving 6 bases of the junction unmatched. This CDR3 is built from 14 residues. CDR3 DNA: TGTGCCAGCAGCCAACAGGGGTTGACAGATACGCAGTATTTT. Translated: CASSQQGLTDTQYF.

The CDR3 coding sequence is TGTGCCAGCAGTTTATTAACAGGGGGCGTGGGTACTGAAGCTTTCTTT. Its translation: CASSLLTGGVGTEAFF. V usage is TRBV28 and J usage is TRBJ1-1; TRBD1 matches 9 bases. Per the germline V gene, CDR1 is MDHEN and CDR2 is SYDVKM. The CDR3 extends over 16 amino acids. Germline trimming cut 1 base from V and 5 bases from J; bases unmatched to any gene: 8.

This chain uses TRBV4-2 with TRBJ1-6; 7 bases are shared with TRBD1. The CDR3 loop spans 16 amino acids. CDR1 and CDR2 from the germline V gene are LGHNA and YNFKEQ. The ends lost 4 bases at V and 5 bases at J; junction bases unmatched: 8. CDR3 nucleotide sequence: TGTGCCAGCAGCCTTCAAGACAGGGTGGATAATTCACCCCTCCACTTT. Encoded protein: CASSLQDRVDNSPLHF.

The J gene is TRBJ1-6, the V gene TRBV11-2; D is possibly TRBD1 (5 bases). Per the germline V gene, CDR1 is SGHAT and CDR2 is FQNNGV. The CDR3 spans 17 residues. With 5 bases removed from V and 3 bases from J, the gap between germline ends came to 17 bases. This CDR3 reads CASSRKGVGVYNSPLHF. CDR3 DNA: TGTGCCAGCAGCCGGAAAGGGGTCGGCGTCTATAATTCACCCCTCCACTTT.

A remark on this clone: The sample carries other DNA sequences with the same CDR3. V usage is TRBV19 and J usage is TRBJ2-7; D is uncertain. CDR3 length: 12 residues. CDR1 and CDR2 (germline): LNHDA, SQIVND (reference sequence). V dropped 3 bases and J dropped 3 bases, with 6 bases sitting between them. The CDR3 DNA follows: TGTGCCAGTAGTATTGGCAGCTACGAGCAGTACTTC. Its protein product is CASSIGSYEQYF.

The rearrangement links TRBV7-9 to TRBJ2-4, with 12 bases lining up with TRBD1. The CDR3 length is 16 residues. V dropped 5 bases and J dropped 6; count of bases not matched to a gene: 8. The germline V gene encodes CDR1 SEHNR and CDR2 FQNEAQ (reference sequence). The CDR3 DNA sequence: TGTGCCAGCAGCCGTGGGACAGGGGGCTGGGGAAACATTCAGTACTTC. Translation gives CASSRGTGGWGNIQYF.

This clone has only a few counts. Other DNA sequences in the sample encode the same CDR3. This chain joins TRBV5-1 and TRBJ2-5, with 7 bases aligning to TRBD1. After removal of 4 bases from V and 1 base from J, the junction contained 4 bases not matched to a gene. The CDR3 contains 14 residues. Germline values: CDR1 SGHRS, CDR2 YFSETQ. The DNA of the CDR3 is TGCGCCAGCAGCCCCGGGGACAGCCAAGAGACCCAGTACTTC. Protein sequence: CASSPGDSQETQYF.

CDR3 loop: CSVGGQTGELFF. CDR3 nucleotide sequence: TGCAGCGTTGGGGGGCAGACCGGGGAGCTGTTTTTT. The chain couples TRBV29-1 to TRBJ2-2; possible D gene TRBD1, 6 bases. The CDR3 covers 12 residues. Looked up from germline, CDR1 is SQVTM and CDR2 is ANQGSEA. V dropped 4 bases and J dropped 5 bases, with 8 bases sitting between them.

Written as DNA, the CDR3 is TGTGCCAGCAGTGAGATAACAGGACGGGGGGAAAAACTGTTTTTT. It codes for CASSEITGRGEKLFF. The J gene is TRBJ1-4, the V gene TRBV6-1; TRBD1 is a possible D gene (5 bases). CDR3 length equals 15 residues. The germline CDR1 and CDR2 sequences are MNHNS and SASEGT. The V end was cut by 3 bases, the J end by 8 bases, with 16 bases between.

A remark on this clone: The sample carries other DNA sequences with the same CDR3. The CDR3 nucleotides are TGCGCCAGCAGCTTGAGTAGCGGGGGCCACAATGAGCAGTTCTTC. This codes for CASSLSSGGHNEQFF. V is TRBV5-1 and J is TRBJ2-1; the match to TRBD2 covers 9 bases. Germline values: CDR1 SGHRS, CDR2 YFSETQ. Trimming removed 1 base from V and 5 bases from J; junction bases left unmatched: 4. The CDR3 sequence is 15 residues long.

This chain joins TRBV10-3 and TRBJ1-1; D gene unclear. CDR1 and CDR2 (germline): ENHRY, SYGVKD. The CDR3 extends over 15 amino acids. V gave up 0 bases and J gave up 0 bases, with 8 bases separating them. This CDR3 reads CAISESNEMNTEAFF. In DNA form, the CDR3 reads TGTGCCATCAGTGAGTCGAACGAAATGAACACTGAAGCTTTCTTT.

Worth noting for this clone: Different DNA sequences within this sample yield the same CDR3. J is TRBJ2-7 and V is TRBV6-1; D remains unclear. In germline, CDR1 is MNHNS, CDR2 SASEGT. V was clipped by 3 bases and J by 3 bases, with 3 bases between them. CDR3 length equals 11 residues. CDR3 in amino acids: CASSDRYEQYF. In DNA, the CDR3 is TGTGCCAGCAGTGATCGCTACGAGCAGTACTTC.

The chain combines TRBV4-3 with TRBJ2-3; perhaps TRBD1 as D (5 bases). The germline V and J ends were trimmed by 4 bases and 1 base, with 12 bases remaining between them. Germline-derived CDR1 and CDR2 are LGHNA and YSLEER. This CDR3 has 15 residues. The CDR3 region has the DNA TGCGCCAGCAGCCCCGGACACTTAGGCACAGATACGCAGTATTTT. Residues: CASSPGHLGTDTQYF.

The chain employs TRBV11-2 and TRBJ2-5; 8 nucleotides agree with TRBD2. Per germline, CDR1 SGHAT and CDR2 FQNNGV. With V trimmed by 2 bases and J by 1 base, 6 bases remained unmatched. The CDR3 runs 16 residues. In nucleotides, the CDR3 is TGTGCCAGCAGCTTATTCTCGAGCGGGGGCCAAGAGACCCAGTACTTC. Protein: CASSLFSSGGQETQYF.